This T cell receptor beta chain derives from a study of regulatory T cells in long-lasting Graves disease. This clonotype was found many times. Arm-PCR of CDR3 regions with iRepertoire HTBI primers generated TCR beta libraries. TCRdb analysed the multiplex PCR reads with MiXCR anew, one entry per CDR3 protein. Of 250,000 to 400,000 distinct CDR3 sequences listed, over 15% are singletons. Time point reported: newly diagnosed GD, antithyroid drugs for less than 3 months. From PBMCs, RNA was extracted and then used to make the TCR library. This CDR3 region has 15 residues. J gave up 0 bases and V 9 bases, and 7 bases lay outside the gene matches. Germline V gene sequence: CDR1 KGHDR, CDR2 SFDVKD.

Sequences were derived from peripheral blood mononuclear cells (PBMCs), sampled at new diagnosis, from a patient treated with antithyroid drugs. The source of this sequence is a female donor with Graves disease. V gene TRBV24-1 combines with J gene TRBJ2-3; 8 nucleotides agree with TRBD2. As DNA, the CDR3 is TGTGCCACCGAGCGCGGGAGGTCCAGCACAGATACGCAGTATTTT. Residues: CATERGRSSTDTQYF.